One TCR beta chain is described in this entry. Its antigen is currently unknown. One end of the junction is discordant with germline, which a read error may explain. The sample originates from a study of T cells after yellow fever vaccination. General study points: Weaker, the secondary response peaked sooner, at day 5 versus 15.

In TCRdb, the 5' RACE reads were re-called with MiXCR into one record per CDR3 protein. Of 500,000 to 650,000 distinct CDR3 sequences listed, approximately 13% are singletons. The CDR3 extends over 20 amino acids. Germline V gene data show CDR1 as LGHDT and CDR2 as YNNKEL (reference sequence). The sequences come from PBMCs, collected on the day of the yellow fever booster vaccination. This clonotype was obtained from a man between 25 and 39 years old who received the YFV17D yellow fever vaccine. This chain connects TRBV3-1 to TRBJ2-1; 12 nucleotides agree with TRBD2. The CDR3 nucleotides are TGTGCCACCAGCCAAGGCCCGGGACTAGCGGGCGAAAGCTCCTACAATGAGCAGTTCTTC. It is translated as CATSQGPGLAGESSYNEQFF.